The rows below give T cell receptor beta chains drawn from one sample of a study of blood T cell repertoires in COVID-19. The table came from immunoSEQ multiplex PCR; TCRdb's copy has only in-frame clones and leaves some out. Here the sample spans about 90,000 clones, over 80% being singletons. The specimen was peripheral blood. Every receptor here comes from a human donor with active COVID-19. The donor label of this sample is uncertain. CDR3s include the opening cysteine and the closing phenylalanine or tryptophan.

TRBV9,TRBJ2-7,CASSRESTYEQYF
TRBV19,TRBJ1-6,CASRRGGQGSPSPLHF
TRBV12-3/TRBV12-4,TRBJ2-5,CASNLGTAETQYF
TRBV3-1/TRBV3-2,TRBJ2-7,CASSRTFTGMDEQYF
TRBV5-4,TRBJ2-7,CASSPRTGLIDEQYF
TRBV5-1,TRBJ1-1,CASSYEPQGAYTEAFF
TRBV7-8,TRBJ2-4,CASSSQLAGGSSLLAKNIQYF
TRBV5-4,TRBJ2-3,CASSSPPADTQYF
TRBV5-1,TRBJ2-3,CASSLVDGGRMNTQYF
TRBV28,TRBJ2-3,CASGRASTDTQYF
TRBV30,TRBJ1-2,CAWSGDGKNYGYTF
TRBV5-4,TRBJ2-5,CASSLVTAGGLNF
TRBV6-2/TRBV6-3,TRBJ2-7,CASSAGTGGEQYF